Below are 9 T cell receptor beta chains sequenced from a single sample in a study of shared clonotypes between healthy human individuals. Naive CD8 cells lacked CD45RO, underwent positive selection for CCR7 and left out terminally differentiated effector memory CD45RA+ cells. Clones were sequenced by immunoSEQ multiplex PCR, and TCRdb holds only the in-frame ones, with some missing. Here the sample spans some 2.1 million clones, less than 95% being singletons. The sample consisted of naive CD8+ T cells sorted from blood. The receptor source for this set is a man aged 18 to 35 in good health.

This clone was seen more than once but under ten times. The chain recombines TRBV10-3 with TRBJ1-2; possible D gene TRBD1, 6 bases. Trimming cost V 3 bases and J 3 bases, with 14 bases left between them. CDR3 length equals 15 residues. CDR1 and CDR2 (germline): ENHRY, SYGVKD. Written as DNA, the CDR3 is TGTGCCATCAGTGAATATGGCAGGGGAGACTATGGCTACACCTTC. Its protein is CAISEYGRGDYGYTF.

The chain's CDR3 is CASSDPSGTVTSYEQYF. For the CDR3, the DNA is TGTGCCAGCAGTGACCCATCCGGGACTGTTACCTCCTACGAGCAGTACTTC. The chain has TRBV6-1 and TRBJ2-7; a weak D match, TRBD2 (6 bases). In germline, CDR1 is MNHNS, CDR2 SASEGT. V lost 3 bases to trimming and J lost 0 bases, with 18 bases between them. This CDR3 comprises 17 residues.

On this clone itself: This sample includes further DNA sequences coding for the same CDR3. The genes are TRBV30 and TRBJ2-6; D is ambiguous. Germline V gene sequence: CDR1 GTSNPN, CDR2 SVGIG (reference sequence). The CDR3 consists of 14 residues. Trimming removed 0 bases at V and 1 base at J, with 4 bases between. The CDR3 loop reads CAWSVGSGANVLTF. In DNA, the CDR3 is TGTGCCTGGAGTGTAGGTTCTGGGGCCAACGTCCTGACTTTC.

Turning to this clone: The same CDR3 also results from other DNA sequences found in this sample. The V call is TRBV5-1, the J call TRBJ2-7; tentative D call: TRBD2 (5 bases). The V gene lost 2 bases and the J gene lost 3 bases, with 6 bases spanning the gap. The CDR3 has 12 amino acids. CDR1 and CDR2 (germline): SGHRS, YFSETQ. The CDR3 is CASSLDYYEQYF. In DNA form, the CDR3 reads TGCGCCAGCAGCTTAGACTACTACGAGCAGTACTTC.

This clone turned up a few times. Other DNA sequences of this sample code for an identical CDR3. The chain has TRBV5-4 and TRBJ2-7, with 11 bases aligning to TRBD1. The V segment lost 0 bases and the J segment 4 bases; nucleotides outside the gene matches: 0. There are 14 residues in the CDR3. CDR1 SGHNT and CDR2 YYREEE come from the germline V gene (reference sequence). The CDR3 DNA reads TGTGCCAGCAGCTTGGGGGACAGGGGGTACGAGCAGTACTTC. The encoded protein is CASSLGDRGYEQYF.

CDR3 in amino acids: CASSDWWVGSEQETQYF. Written as DNA, the CDR3 is TGTGCCAGCAGTGACTGGTGGGTAGGGAGCGAACAAGAGACCCAGTACTTC. This chain links TRBV6-1 with TRBJ2-5; D is possibly TRBD2 (5 bases). Germline V gene data show CDR1 as MNHNS and CDR2 as SASEGT. Trimming took 3 bases from V and 2 from J, leaving 19 bases between them. This CDR3 spans 17 amino acids.

The CDR3 nucleotides are TGTGCCAGCAGTGAAAGCAGCGGGACAGGGGGCATAGACGAGCAGTACTTC. This encodes CASSESSGTGGIDEQYF. The genes are TRBV25-1 and TRBJ2-7; TRBD1 aligns across 12 bases. V lost 2 bases and J lost 5; bases outside the gene matches: 10. Germline CDR1 is MGHDK and CDR2 is SYGVNS. This CDR3 is built from 17 residues.

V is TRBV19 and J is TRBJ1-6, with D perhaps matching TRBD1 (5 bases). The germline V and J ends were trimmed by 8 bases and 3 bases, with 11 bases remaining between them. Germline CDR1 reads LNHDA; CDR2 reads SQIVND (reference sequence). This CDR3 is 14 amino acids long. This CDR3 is CASRGTDYNSPLHF. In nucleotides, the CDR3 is TGTGCCAGTCGGGGGACGGACTATAATTCACCCCTCCACTTT.

CDR3 sequence reads: CASSPWDGPYEQYF. The CDR3 DNA follows: TGTGCCAGCAGCCCCTGGGACGGCCCCTACGAGCAGTACTTC. The rearrangement links TRBV9 to TRBJ2-7; TRBD1 or TRBD2 may be the D gene (5 bases each). The CDR3 spans 14 residues. Trimming left V 4 bases short and J 2 bases short, with 13 bases between. Germline CDR1 SGDLS, CDR2 YYNGEE.